The text below deals with one TCR beta chain. The data derive from a study of shared clonotypes between healthy human individuals. Study-level background: With ages of 18 to 49, the donors were two women and a few men.

Partitioning of CD4+ cells yielded a CD45RA+ naive subset and a CD45RA-negative memory subset. This CDR3 contains 12 residues. The germline V and J ends were trimmed by 2 bases and 4 bases, with 8 bases remaining between them. Germline V lookup: CDR1 GTSNPN, CDR2 SVGIG (reference sequence). Data came from immunoSEQ multiplex PCR; TCRdb stores just in-frame clones and leaves some out. The table lists about 710,000 clones, about two thirds of them singletons. V and J are TRBV30 and TRBJ1-1; D remains ambiguous. The TCR comes from a woman aged 25 to 39 in good health. The sequenced sample consisted of memory CD4+ T cells sorted from blood. Noted subset: CD45RA-negative fraction. The CDR3 sequence is CAWSLLATEAFF. CDR3 in DNA: TGTGCCTGGAGTTTACTTGCCACTGAAGCTTTCTTT.